The 30 T cell receptor beta chains listed next were all sequenced from one sample in a study of cytomegalovirus exposure and HLA in healthy donors. The PCR used 60 Vbeta and 13 Jbeta primers. Measured with immunoSEQ multiplex PCR; TCRdb has only the in-frame clones, and not every one. The sample carries 90,000 to 120,000 clones, 55% to 75% recorded once. Sequenced sample: PBMCs. Source of these receptors: a young man in good health and CMV-seropositive.

J is TRBJ2-5 and V is TRBV7-6, with D hard to call. V dropped 1 base and J dropped 4 bases, with 10 bases sitting between them. Germline-derived CDR1 and CDR2 are SGHVS and FNYEAQ. The CDR3 runs to 14 residues. CDR3 sequence reads: CASSLGQLGETQYF. In DNA, the CDR3 is TGTGCCAGCAGCTTAGGACAATTAGGAGAGACCCAGTACTTC.

This sequence joins TRBV7-9 and TRBJ2-3; a weak D match, TRBD2 (7 bases). V shed 5 bases and J shed 3 bases, with 9 bases lying between them. Germline loops: CDR1 SEHNR, CDR2 FQNEAQ (reference sequence). The CDR3 is made up of 13 amino acids. The CDR3 DNA sequence: TGTGCCAGCAGCCGGGGGGCGACAGATACGCAGTATTTT. Protein sequence: CASSRGATDTQYF.

This clone was counted between two and nine times. The chain couples TRBV5-4 to TRBJ1-6; the match to TRBD1 covers 7 bases. V lost 0 bases to trimming and J lost 7 bases; unmatched junction nucleotides: 1. Germline V gene lookup returns CDR1 SGHNT and CDR2 YYREEE (reference sequence). The CDR3 has 14 residues. CDR3 residues: CASSLGGQNSPLHF. CDR3 bases: TGTGCCAGCAGCTTGGGGGGACAGAATTCACCCCTCCACTTT.

This clone came up a few times. The chain employs TRBV7-2 and TRBJ2-7, with D maybe TRBD2 (5 bases). CDR1 SGHTA and CDR2 FQGNSA come from the germline V gene. The CDR3 has 14 residues. The CDR3 coding sequence is TGTGCGAGCCGAATGACCAAGGACTTCTACGAGCAGTACTTC. It codes for CASRMTKDFYEQYF. Full variable domain (missing parts from reference TRBV7-2 and TRBJ2-7): GAGVSQSPSNKVTEKGKDVELRCDPISGHTALYWYRQSLGQGLEFLIYFQGNSAPDKSGLPSDRFSAERTGGSVSTLTIQRTQQEDSAVYLCASRMTKDFYEQYFGPGTRLTVT.

This rearrangement joins TRBV21-1 to TRBJ1-1; TRBD1, the table's D call, lacks a check against the DNA. TRBV21-1 is noted as a pseudogene. This CDR3 comprises 16 residues. The CDR3 loop is CASSKEGTAMNTEAFF. For the CDR3, the DNA is TGTGCCAGCAGCAAAGAAGGTACAGCAATGAACACTGAAGCTTTCTTT.

V and J are TRBV27 and TRBJ2-5; the D is unclear. CDR1 is MNHEY and CDR2 is SMNVEV in the germline V gene (reference sequence). The length of the CDR3 is 14 residues. Between the trimmed V and J ends, which lost 5 bases and 3 bases, there was a span of 13 bases. Written as DNA, the CDR3 is TGTGCCAGCAGTCCAGCCGGAGCAGAAGAGACCCAGTACTTC. Translation: CASSPAGAEETQYF.

V usage is TRBV11-3 and J usage is TRBJ2-1; tentative D call: TRBD2 (7 bases). The ends were cut back, 3 bases at V and 12 bases at J, with 18 bases in the middle. Germline-derived CDR1 and CDR2 are SGHNT and YENEEA. The CDR3 loop spans 14 amino acids. The CDR3 reads CASSFSGGGSVQFF. DNA for the CDR3: TGTGCCAGCAGCTTCTCGGGGGGCGGTTCGGTGCAGTTCTTC.

The chain recombines TRBV27 with TRBJ1-2, with D tentatively TRBD1 (5 bases). In germline, CDR1 is MNHEY, CDR2 SMNVEV (reference sequence). The V gene lost 2 bases and the J gene lost 8 bases, with 12 bases spanning the gap. This CDR3 comprises 13 residues. CDR3: CASSLMAGGGYTF. CDR3 bases: TGTGCCAGCAGTTTAATGGCTGGGGGGGGCTACACCTTC.

This clone showed up just a few times. The chain couples TRBV7-6 to TRBJ2-6; 8 bases fit TRBD1. In germline, CDR1 is SGHVS, CDR2 FNYEAQ. The CDR3 is 17 amino acids. V dropped 8 bases and J dropped 0; count of bases not matched to a gene: 9. The chain's CDR3 is CASGRQGLLSGANVLTF. As DNA, the CDR3 is TGTGCCAGCGGCCGACAGGGGCTTCTCTCTGGGGCCAACGTCCTGACTTTC.

The CDR3 sequence: CASSQGRGASGANVLTF. The CDR3 DNA follows: TGTGCCAGCAGCCAAGGGCGGGGGGCCTCTGGGGCCAACGTCCTGACTTTC. This chain uses TRBV4-2 with TRBJ2-6; 8 bases map to TRBD2. The CDR3 has 17 residues. Trimming at V came to 1 base and at J to 0 bases, leaving 2 bases not matched to a gene. Germline-derived CDR1 and CDR2 are LGHNA and YNFKEQ.

The rearrangement joins TRBV6-1 to TRBJ2-7, with D possibly matching TRBD1 (6 bases). Trimming removed 9 bases at V and 4 bases at J, with 19 bases between. The CDR3 covers 14 residues. Germline V gives CDR1 MNHNS, CDR2 SASEGT. The CDR3 sequence: CASTQTGLFYEQYF. DNA of the CDR3: TGTGCCAGTACCCAGACAGGTTTGTTTTACGAGCAGTACTTC.

This sequence joins TRBV5-1 and TRBJ2-5, with D maybe TRBD2 (5 bases). The CDR3 runs to 14 residues. Deletions cut 0 bases from V and 7 bases from J, with 13 bases between. In germline, CDR1 is SGHRS, CDR2 YFSETQ. CDR3 amino acids: CASSLAGGGVTQYF. CDR3 DNA: TGCGCCAGCAGCTTGGCCGGAGGTGGCGTGACCCAGTACTTC. The full variable domain, its missing parts supplied by reference TRBV5-1 and TRBJ2-5, is KAGVTQTPRYLIKTRGQQVTLSCSPISGHRSVSWYQQTPGQGLQFLFEYFSETQRNKGNFPGRFSGRQFSNSRSEMNVSTLELGDSALYLCASSLAGGGVTQYFGPGTRLLVL.

This clone was observed a single time. The chain carries TRBV27 and TRBJ1-2, with 9 nucleotides matching TRBD1. Per the germline V gene, CDR1 is MNHEY and CDR2 is SMNVEV (reference sequence). Trimming at V came to 2 bases and at J to 4 bases, leaving 5 bases not matched to a gene. The CDR3 extends over 15 amino acids. This CDR3 is CASSLPGTGFYGYTF. In DNA form, the CDR3 reads TGTGCCAGCAGTTTACCCGGGACAGGGTTCTATGGCTACACCTTC.

This chain connects TRBV6-6 to TRBJ2-3; TRBD2 matches at 9 bases. Germline values: CDR1 MNHNY, CDR2 SVGAGI (reference sequence). Trimming at V came to 4 bases and at J to 7 bases, leaving 6 bases not matched to a gene. This CDR3 has 14 amino acids. The CDR3 DNA is TGTGCCAGCAGTTCTAGCGGGGCCCCAAATACGCAGTATTTT. Amino acid sequence: CASSSSGAPNTQYF.

This rearrangement joins TRBV19 to TRBJ1-5; weak D call: TRBD1 (5 bases). CDR3 length equals 14 residues. Trimming removed 5 bases from V and 8 bases from J, with 16 bases in between. Per the germline V gene, CDR1 is LNHDA and CDR2 is SQIVND (reference sequence). The CDR3 region is CASSVRQTVEPQHF. CDR3 sequence (DNA): TGTGCCAGTAGTGTTCGACAGACCGTAGAGCCCCAGCATTTT.

The chain carries TRBV20-1 and TRBJ1-2; no definite D call. Germline loops: CDR1 DFQATT, CDR2 SNEGSKA (reference sequence). This CDR3 is built from 11 residues. Trimming took off 6 bases at V and 7 bases at J, with 12 bases between the two ends. The CDR3 DNA reads TGCAGTGCCTCCTTTCGAGGTGGCTACACCTTC. This translates into CSASFRGGYTF.

V and J are TRBV10-3 and TRBJ1-5; D perhaps matches TRBD1 (5 bases). V lost 5 bases and J 0 bases, leaving 11 bases between the germline ends. Germline V gives CDR1 ENHRY, CDR2 SYGVKD. The CDR3 sequence is 15 residues long. CDR3 in DNA: TGTGCCATCAGTCGACAGTTAGATAGCAATCAGCCCCAGCATTTT. Its translation is CAISRQLDSNQPQHF.

The chain couples TRBV7-3 to TRBJ2-1, with 8 bases matching TRBD1. Germline assignment: CDR1 SGHTA and CDR2 FQGTGA. The CDR3 has 13 amino acids. The junction had 7 bases not matched to a gene; V was cut back by 5 bases and J by 10 bases. The CDR3: CASSPSTGAEQFF. CDR3 bases: TGTGCCAGCAGCCCCTCGACAGGGGCCGAGCAGTTCTTC.

CDR3 nucleotide sequence: TGCGCCAGCAGCAAAGGGATGGGACTAGCGGTCGGGGAGACCCAGTACTTC. Translation gives CASSKGMGLAVGETQYF. This chain links TRBV4-1 with TRBJ2-5, with 11 bases matching TRBD2. The CDR3 runs 17 residues. After removal of 5 bases from V and 5 bases from J, the junction contained 13 bases not matched to a gene. The V gene's germline CDR1 is MGHRA and CDR2 YSYEKL.

The chain employs TRBV7-8 and TRBJ2-2; D is uncertain. CDR1 SGHVS and CDR2 FQNEAQ come from the germline V gene. The CDR3 totals 12 residues. With 5 bases removed from V and 4 bases from J, the gap between germline ends came to 5 bases. The CDR3 region is CASSPGTGELFF. DNA of the CDR3: TGTGCCAGCAGCCCCGGCACCGGGGAGCTGTTTTTT. Full variable domain (remainder filled in from reference TRBV7-8 and TRBJ2-2): GAGVSQSPRYKVAKRGQDVALRCDPISGHVSLFWYQQALGQGPEFLTYFQNEAQLDKSGLPSDRFFAERPEGSVSTLKIQRTQQEDSAVYLCASSPGTGELFFGEGSRLTVL.

The V and J genes are TRBV6-1 and TRBJ2-3; D perhaps matches TRBD1 (5 bases). The CDR3 has 14 residues. Germline V gene data show CDR1 as MNHNS and CDR2 as SASEGT. The germline V and J ends were trimmed by 5 bases and 4 bases, with 13 bases remaining between them. The DNA of the CDR3 is TGTGCCAGCAGTTGGACCTCAGGGCCAGATACGCAGTATTTT. This encodes CASSWTSGPDTQYF.

This chain links TRBV10-3 with TRBJ2-1; 9 positions match TRBD1. This CDR3 spans 13 amino acids. Per the germline V gene, CDR1 is ENHRY and CDR2 is SYGVKD. V was pared by 9 bases and J by 5 bases, with 5 bases of the junction left unmatched. CDR3 nucleotides: TGTGCCATTAACCGGGACAGGGACAATGAGCAGTTCTTC. Residues: CAINRDRDNEQFF.

The chain is built from TRBV14 and TRBJ1-2; a possible D gene is TRBD1 (5 bases). Germline V gene sequence: CDR1 SGHDN, CDR2 FVKESK. Trimming shortened V by 3 bases and J by 8 bases, and 16 bases separated the two germline ends. This CDR3 spans 14 amino acids. The DNA for the CDR3 is TGTGCCAGCAGCCAGACTGGGGCCTACCTCGGCTACACCTTC. Its translation is CASSQTGAYLGYTF.

This clone was seen only a few times. The J gene is TRBJ1-2, the V gene TRBV9, with D possibly TRBD1 on 6 matching bases. V was clipped by 8 bases and J by 2 bases, with 16 bases between them. This CDR3 comprises 14 residues. CDR1 is SGDLS and CDR2 is YYNGEE in the germline V gene. The CDR3: CASEGGYPNYGYTF. The DNA of the CDR3 is TGTGCCAGTGAGGGGGGGTACCCAAACTATGGCTACACCTTC.

J is TRBJ2-7 and V is TRBV4-1; D gene uncertain. Germline CDR1 and CDR2: MGHRA and YSYEKL. The CDR3 consists of 16 residues. Trimming pared 4 bases from V and 4 bases from J, leaving 20 bases between. CDR3 sequence reads: CASSPGTARSRYEQYF. In nucleotides, the CDR3 is TGCGCCAGCAGCCCCGGCACGGCTAGAAGTCGTTACGAGCAGTACTTC.

As concerns this clone: An end of the junction does not agree with germline; a read error may underlie this. V usage is TRBV6-9 and J usage is TRBJ1-1; D is unclear. Germline assignment: CDR1 MNHGY and CDR2 SVAAGI. The CDR3 totals 8 residues. The CDR3 spells CASSPSLF. The CDR3 DNA follows: TGTGCCAGCAGTCCATCACTTTTT.

The sample holds a few counts of this clone. J is TRBJ2-2 and V is TRBV13; 11 bases are shared with TRBD2. Trimming removed 5 bases from V and 4 bases from J; junction bases left unmatched: 9. Germline V CDR1 and CDR2: PRHDT, FYEKMQ (reference sequence). This CDR3 is built from 17 residues. The CDR3 DNA sequence: TGTGCCAGCAGCCTCCCGATCGGACTAGCGGGCACCGGGGAGCTGTTTTTT. Protein product: CASSLPIGLAGTGELFF.

The rearrangement joins TRBV14 to TRBJ2-5; 8 bases are a match to TRBD1. This CDR3 is 15 amino acids long. CDR1 and CDR2 (germline): SGHDN, FVKESK. Germline trimming cut 5 bases from V and 2 bases from J; bases unmatched to any gene: 7. CDR3 protein: CASSSRTGWQETQYF. In nucleotides, the CDR3 is TGTGCCAGCAGCTCGCGGACAGGGTGGCAAGAGACCCAGTACTTC.

The chain links TRBV7-2 to TRBJ2-5; D is possibly TRBD2 (6 bases). V gave up 1 base and J gave up 2 bases, with 8 bases separating them. CDR3 length: 14 residues. Germline V lookup: CDR1 SGHTA, CDR2 FQGNSA. CDR3 coding DNA: TGTGCCAGCAGCTTAGTAGCGGCTCAAGAGACCCAGTACTTC. Its protein is CASSLVAAQETQYF.

This clone was counted only a few times. V gene TRBV6-1 combines with J gene TRBJ2-7; 7 bases map to TRBD1. With 8 bases clipped from V and 4 bases from J, the junction kept 5 bases outside the gene matches. The CDR3 extends over 12 amino acids. Germline CDR1 MNHNS, CDR2 SASEGT. Here the CDR3 DNA reads TGTGCCAGCTCCCGACAGGGATACGAGCAGTACTTC. This sequence encodes CASSRQGYEQYF.